Listed below are T cell receptor beta chains from one sample, sequenced in a study of T cell responses to AZD1222 COVID-19 vaccine. The method was immunoSEQ multiplex PCR; TCRdb's version includes in-frame clones alone and lacks a portion of them. The sample has about 160,000 clones, more than 85% seen once; the top ten hold under 5%. The material was peripheral blood, obtained on day 0 of AZD1222 vaccination. The receptors originated from an adult in good health. Each CDR3 is given with its conserved first and last residue. A D gene is named only where the DNA matches it firmly. Size is stated for part of the rows, as once, few or many counts, or as a class when the clone is expanded.

j_call: TRBJ1-1; v_call: TRBV21-1; d_call: -; clone_size: -; cdr3_nt: TGTGCCAGCAGTTCGACAGGCAAAAAAAATCCTAACACTGAAGCTTTCTTT; cdr3_aa: CASSSTGKKNPNTEAFF
j_call: TRBJ2-1; v_call: TRBV9; d_call: TRBD2; clone_size: -; cdr3_nt: TGTGCCAGCAGCCCACCGGGACTAGCGGGAGTGGCTGAGCAGTTCTTC; cdr3_aa: CASSPPGLAGVAEQFF
j_call: TRBJ1-3; v_call: TRBV7-2; d_call: -; clone_size: -; cdr3_nt: TGTGCCAGCAACGATCCTGGAAACACCATATATTTT; cdr3_aa: CASNDPGNTIYF
j_call: TRBJ1-2; v_call: TRBV2; d_call: -; clone_size: -; cdr3_nt: TGTGCCAGCAGTGAAAATAACAGTTATGGCTACACCTTC; cdr3_aa: CASSENNSYGYTF
j_call: TRBJ2-7; v_call: TRBV24-1; d_call: TRBD2; clone_size: -; cdr3_nt: TGTGCCACCAGTGACCCTAGCGGGAGCGACGACGAGCAGTACTTC; cdr3_aa: CATSDPSGSDDEQYF
j_call: TRBJ1-4; v_call: TRBV2; d_call: -; clone_size: -; cdr3_nt: TGTGCCAGCAGAGTCGCTGCAACTAATGAAAAACTGTTTTTT; cdr3_aa: CASRVAATNEKLFF
j_call: TRBJ2-7; v_call: TRBV24-1; d_call: -; clone_size: -; cdr3_nt: TGTGCCACCAGTGATTCTGGGCCACCCGGGCTCCACGAGCAGTACTTC; cdr3_aa: CATSDSGPPGLHEQYF
j_call: TRBJ2-7; v_call: TRBV5-1; d_call: -; clone_size: few; cdr3_nt: TGCGCCAGCAGCTTGGCCATTTCAAGCGGAACAGGGACACCCTACGAGCAGTACTTC; cdr3_aa: CASSLAISSGTGTPYEQYF
j_call: TRBJ1-6; v_call: TRBV7-2; d_call: -; clone_size: -; cdr3_nt: TGTGCCAGCAGAGGATCTCCGGGGAATTCACCCCTCCACTTT; cdr3_aa: CASRGSPGNSPLHF
j_call: TRBJ1-1; v_call: TRBV5-1; d_call: -; clone_size: -; cdr3_nt: TGCGCCAGCAGCTTGTCTTCCAGGGGGAACACTGAAGCTTTCTTT; cdr3_aa: CASSLSSRGNTEAFF
j_call: TRBJ1-1; v_call: TRBV28; d_call: TRBD1; clone_size: -; cdr3_nt: TGTGCCAGCAAGGGACAGGCGAACACTGAAGCTTTCTTT; cdr3_aa: CASKGQANTEAFF
j_call: TRBJ1-2; v_call: TRBV5-1; d_call: -; clone_size: -; cdr3_nt: TGCGCCAGCACAGACGGAGTCGTTTATGGCTACACCTTC; cdr3_aa: CASTDGVVYGYTF
j_call: TRBJ2-7; v_call: TRBV19; d_call: -; clone_size: -; cdr3_nt: TGTGCCAGTAGTAAACCGGGACGATCCTACGAGCAGTACTTC; cdr3_aa: CASSKPGRSYEQYF
j_call: TRBJ1-3; v_call: TRBV6-1; d_call: -; clone_size: -; cdr3_nt: TGTGCCAGCAGTGAATACAGTCTCCACACCATATATTTT; cdr3_aa: CASSEYSLHTIYF
j_call: TRBJ2-5; v_call: TRBV9; d_call: -; clone_size: -; cdr3_nt: TGTGCCAGCAGCTCCGGGACGCAAGAGACCCAGTACTTC; cdr3_aa: CASSSGTQETQYF
j_call: TRBJ1-6; v_call: TRBV28; d_call: -; clone_size: -; cdr3_nt: TGTGCCAGCATTCTCTCGGGGGGCGACAATTCACCCCTCCACTTT; cdr3_aa: CASILSGGDNSPLHF
j_call: TRBJ1-3; v_call: TRBV27; d_call: -; clone_size: -; cdr3_nt: TGTGCCAGCAGCCCGCGTCGGATTTCTGGAAACACCATATATTTT; cdr3_aa: CASSPRRISGNTIYF
j_call: TRBJ2-3; v_call: TRBV7-2; d_call: -; clone_size: -; cdr3_nt: TGTGCCAGCAGCCCCGGTGGGAAGCGGAGCACAGATACGCAGTATTTT; cdr3_aa: CASSPGGKRSTDTQYF
j_call: TRBJ2-1; v_call: TRBV7-2; d_call: -; clone_size: -; cdr3_nt: TGTGCCAGCAGCCCCCGGACAGCCTACAATGAGCAGTTCTTC; cdr3_aa: CASSPRTAYNEQFF
j_call: TRBJ2-2; v_call: TRBV18; d_call: TRBD1; clone_size: -; cdr3_nt: TGTGCCAGCTCACCTCCTTTTGGACAGGGTACCGGGGAGCTGTTTTTT; cdr3_aa: CASSPPFGQGTGELFF
j_call: TRBJ1-6; v_call: TRBV13; d_call: TRBD1; clone_size: -; cdr3_nt: TGTGCCAGCAGCCTCGACAGGGCCTATAATTCACCCCTCCACTTT; cdr3_aa: CASSLDRAYNSPLHF
j_call: TRBJ2-5; v_call: TRBV7-7; d_call: TRBD2; clone_size: -; cdr3_nt: TGTGCTAGCAGCCCCATGAGGGCTAGCGGGAGGGAGACCCAGTACTTC; cdr3_aa: CASSPMRASGRETQYF
j_call: TRBJ1-2; v_call: TRBV7-8; d_call: -; clone_size: once; cdr3_nt: TGTGCCAGCAGCCTTAGGAGTACCCTCTATGGCTACACCTTC; cdr3_aa: CASSLRSTLYGYTF
j_call: TRBJ1-5; v_call: TRBV7-3; d_call: -; clone_size: -; cdr3_nt: TGTGCCAGCAGCCCATCCGGGGCCAGGGCGAATAAGCCCCAGCATTTT; cdr3_aa: CASSPSGARANKPQHF
j_call: TRBJ1-1; v_call: TRBV18; d_call: -; clone_size: -; cdr3_nt: TGTGCCAGCTCACCCCAGGGGAACACTGAAGCTTTCTTT; cdr3_aa: CASSPQGNTEAFF
j_call: TRBJ2-7; v_call: TRBV7-6; d_call: -; clone_size: -; cdr3_nt: TGTGCCAGCAGCTTAGATGAGGGATTCTCCTACGAGCAGTACTTC; cdr3_aa: CASSLDEGFSYEQYF
j_call: TRBJ2-4; v_call: TRBV19; d_call: -; clone_size: once; cdr3_nt: TGTGCCAGTAGTGCGGCCGGAAGGGACAAAAACATTCAGTACTTC; cdr3_aa: CASSAAGRDKNIQYF
j_call: TRBJ2-1; v_call: TRBV5-4; d_call: TRBD1; clone_size: -; cdr3_nt: TGTGCCAGCAGCCCCCGACAGGGGGCAGTCAATGAGCAGTTCTTC; cdr3_aa: CASSPRQGAVNEQFF
j_call: TRBJ2-1; v_call: TRBV5-8; d_call: -; clone_size: few; cdr3_nt: TGTGCCAGCAAGCCGGGGAGTCGCTACAATGAGCAGTTCTTC; cdr3_aa: CASKPGSRYNEQFF
j_call: TRBJ1-2; v_call: TRBV6-1; d_call: -; clone_size: -; cdr3_nt: TGTGCCAGCAGTGTGGGGGCAGCTAACCGTGTTTATGCTGGAGCCTTC; cdr3_aa: CASSVGAANRVYAGAF
j_call: TRBJ1-5; v_call: TRBV6-6; d_call: -; clone_size: once; cdr3_nt: TGTGCCAGCAGTCTTCTCAATAGCAATCAGCCCCAGCATTTT; cdr3_aa: CASSLLNSNQPQHF
j_call: TRBJ2-7; v_call: TRBV28; d_call: TRBD1; clone_size: once; cdr3_nt: TGTGCCAGCAGTTCTATGACAGGGGGCAGGTACGAGCAGTACTTC; cdr3_aa: CASSSMTGGRYEQYF
j_call: TRBJ2-1; v_call: TRBV11-2; d_call: TRBD2; clone_size: once; cdr3_nt: TGTGCCAGCAGCCGAACAAGCGGGGCCAGCGGGGCCTACAATGAGCAGTTCTTC; cdr3_aa: CASSRTSGASGAYNEQFF
j_call: TRBJ1-1; v_call: TRBV12-3/TRBV12-4; d_call: -; clone_size: -; cdr3_nt: TGTGCCAGCAGTTTAGGGCGGAACACTGAAGCTTTCTTT; cdr3_aa: CASSLGRNTEAFF
j_call: TRBJ2-7; v_call: TRBV6-2/TRBV6-3; d_call: TRBD1; clone_size: -; cdr3_nt: TGTGCCAGCAGTTACGACAGGCAGGGGGCAACCTACGAGCAGTACTTC; cdr3_aa: CASSYDRQGATYEQYF
j_call: TRBJ1-2; v_call: TRBV7-8; d_call: -; clone_size: many; cdr3_nt: TGTGCCAGCAGCTTAACGGGACATGGCTACACCTTC; cdr3_aa: CASSLTGHGYTF
j_call: TRBJ1-2; v_call: TRBV28; d_call: -; clone_size: -; cdr3_nt: TGTGCCAGCAGTTCAGTACGGGGAGTTTCAGCTAACTATGGCTACACCTTC; cdr3_aa: CASSSVRGVSANYGYTF
j_call: TRBJ1-1; v_call: TRBV15; d_call: -; clone_size: -; cdr3_nt: TGTGCCACGTCACCCGAGGGAACCTTGAACACTGAAGCTTTCTTT; cdr3_aa: CATSPEGTLNTEAFF
j_call: TRBJ2-5; v_call: TRBV2; d_call: -; clone_size: few; cdr3_nt: TGTGCCAGCAGAACGGGATCCCGGAGGGAGACCCAGTACTTC; cdr3_aa: CASRTGSRRETQYF
j_call: TRBJ2-1; v_call: TRBV28; d_call: -; clone_size: -; cdr3_nt: TGTGCCAGCAGTTTGTCGGCGGGGAGAGGAAGACATGAGCAGTTCTTC; cdr3_aa: CASSLSAGRGRHEQFF
j_call: TRBJ1-2; v_call: TRBV28; d_call: -; clone_size: -; cdr3_nt: TGTGCCAGCAGTTTTTTCACAGGGCGGAATGGCTACACCTTC; cdr3_aa: CASSFFTGRNGYTF
j_call: TRBJ1-4; v_call: TRBV18; d_call: TRBD1; clone_size: -; cdr3_nt: TGTGCCAGCTCACAGGACAGGGGCCCGGGGGAAAAACTGTTTTTT; cdr3_aa: CASSQDRGPGEKLFF
j_call: TRBJ1-6; v_call: TRBV5-1; d_call: TRBD1; clone_size: -; cdr3_nt: TGCGCCAGCAGCTGGGACAGCAGCAGCTCCTATAATTCACCCCTCCACTTT; cdr3_aa: CASSWDSSSSYNSPLHF
j_call: TRBJ2-7; v_call: TRBV28; d_call: TRBD2; clone_size: -; cdr3_nt: TGTGCCAGCAATCTAGCGGCAAGCTCCTACGAGCAGTACTTC; cdr3_aa: CASNLAASSYEQYF
j_call: TRBJ2-7; v_call: TRBV5-4; d_call: TRBD1; clone_size: -; cdr3_nt: TGTGCCAGCAGCTTGGAGGGACAGGGCTCCTACGAGCAGTACTTC; cdr3_aa: CASSLEGQGSYEQYF
j_call: TRBJ1-5; v_call: TRBV27; d_call: TRBD1; clone_size: -; cdr3_nt: TGTGCCAGCAGCCTCGGGACAGCCAATCAGCCCCAGCATTTT; cdr3_aa: CASSLGTANQPQHF
j_call: TRBJ1-3; v_call: TRBV3-1/TRBV3-2; d_call: -; clone_size: once; cdr3_nt: TGTGCCAGCAGCCCCCGAGGAGGGGCCATCTCTGGAAACACCATATATTTT; cdr3_aa: CASSPRGGAISGNTIYF
j_call: TRBJ2-2; v_call: TRBV6-5; d_call: -; clone_size: -; cdr3_nt: TGTGCCAGCGCCCGACCTGGGAACACCGGGGAGCTGTTTTTT; cdr3_aa: CASARPGNTGELFF